This TCR beta chain was recorded in a study of blood T cell repertoires in COVID-19. Generated by immunoSEQ multiplex PCR, the TCRdb table keeps only in-frame clones and is missing some. The repertoire consists of 90,000 to 150,000 clones, with 85% occurring once and the leading ten covering 11%. Regarding this clone: One end of the junction fails to match germline, which may point to a read error.

The receptor's source is a man older than 75 with acute or convalescent COVID-19. Material for sequencing was peripheral blood.

Here the CDR3 reads CASSLSENYRYTF. The CDR3 nucleotides are TGTGCCAGCAGCTTATCGGAGAACTATCGCTACACCTTC. The chain has TRBV7-9 and TRBJ1-2; D is uncertain. The CDR3 runs to 13 residues. Germline V CDR1 and CDR2: SEHNR, FQNEAQ (reference sequence). Drawing the rest from reference TRBV7-9 and TRBJ1-2, the complete variable domain is DTGVSQNPRHKITKRGQNVTFRCDPISEHNRLYWYRQTLGQGPEFLTYFQNEAQLEKSRLLSDRFSAERPKGSFSTLEIQRTEQGDSAMYLCASSLSENYRYTFGSGTRLTVV.